This T cell receptor (beta chain) was sequenced in a study of radiotherapy plus CTLA-4 blockade in lung cancer. About the research overall: Of the patients, roughly 20% showed objective responses and roughly 34% attained disease control.

The assay was immunoSEQ multiplex PCR, and TCRdb's table has in-frame clones only and misses some. The data show 81,000 or so clones, approximately 84% seen once. V was cut by 10 bases and J by 4 bases, with 16 bases left in between. The CDR3 spans 14 residues. The germline CDR1 and CDR2 sequences are SEHNR and FQNEAQ (reference sequence). Findings of the study overall: The authors reported that early blood T cell clone dynamics, with interferon-beta, best predicted response.

Worth noting for this clone: Its antigen remains unknown.

This TCR derives from a human donor with non-small cell lung cancer who had stable disease on radiotherapy plus ipilimumab. The chain joins TRBV7-9 to TRBJ2-2; D is unclear. The source material was peripheral blood, sampled from a patient treated with radiotherapy plus ipilimumab. DNA of the CDR3: TGTGCCATCCGTCAACTTTCGCGCACCGGGGAGCTGTTTTTT. Its translation: CAIRQLSRTGELFF.